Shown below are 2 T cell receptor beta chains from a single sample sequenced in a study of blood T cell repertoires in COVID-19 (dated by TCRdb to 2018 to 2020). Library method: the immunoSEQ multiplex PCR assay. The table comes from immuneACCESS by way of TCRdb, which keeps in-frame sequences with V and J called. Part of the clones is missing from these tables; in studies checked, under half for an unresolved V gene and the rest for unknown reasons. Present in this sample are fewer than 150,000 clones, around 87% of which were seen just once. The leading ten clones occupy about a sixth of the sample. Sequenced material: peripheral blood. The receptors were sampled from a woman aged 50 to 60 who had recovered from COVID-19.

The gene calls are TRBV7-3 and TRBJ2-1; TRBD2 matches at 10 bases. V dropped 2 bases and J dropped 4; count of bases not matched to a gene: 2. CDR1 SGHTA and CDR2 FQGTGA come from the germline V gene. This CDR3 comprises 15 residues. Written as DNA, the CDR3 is TGTGCCAGCAGCTTAGGACTAGCGGAATACAATGAGCAGTTCTTC. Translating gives CASSLGLAEYNEQFF.

In DNA form, the CDR3 reads TGTGCCAGCATCCTTTCGAACACCGGGGAGCTGTTTTTT. Its protein is CASILSNTGELFF. This chain links TRBV12-3 or TRBV12-4 with TRBJ2-2; no reliable D call. This CDR3 comprises 13 residues. V lost 7 bases and J lost 0, with 6 bases in between.